Below are 2 T cell receptor beta chains sequenced from a single sample in a study of cytomegalovirus exposure and HLA in healthy donors (dated 2017 in TCRdb). To prepare the library, the immunoSEQ multiplex PCR assay was applied. For the multiplex PCR, a mixture combining 60 forward primers for TCR Vbeta segments and 13 reverse primers for TCR Jbeta segments was used. Held by TCRdb, this immuneACCESS table contains in-frame sequences only and omits some clones. Under half of the omission traces to an unresolved V gene where checked; the cause of the rest is unknown. The sample table records about 140,000 clones; approximately 73% of these occur just once. The ten largest clones capture approximately 15% of the sample. Sequencing input: PBMCs. Receptor source: a human donor in good health.

In this sample, this clone turned up a few times. CDR3 sequence reads: CASRQGGADTQYF. The CDR3 DNA is TGTGCCAGCAGGCAAGGCGGGGCAGATACGCAGTATTTT. The chain has TRBV11-2 and TRBJ2-3; D might be TRBD2 (6 bases). In germline, CDR1 is SGHAT, CDR2 FQNNGV. Trimming took 6 bases from V and 4 from J, leaving 11 bases between them. The CDR3 spans 13 residues.

V gene TRBV29-1 combines with J gene TRBJ2-1, with D possibly TRBD2 on 6 matching bases. The V end lost 6 bases, the J end lost 0 bases, and 15 bases lay between the germline ends. Germline CDR1 and CDR2: SQVTM and ANQGSEA. This CDR3 spans 15 amino acids. The CDR3: CSVLSLGSSYNEQFF. CDR3 bases: TGCAGCGTCCTCTCTCTCGGGAGCTCCTACAATGAGCAGTTCTTC.